This T cell receptor beta chain appears in the sequencing data of a study of type 1 regulatory T cells. Across the study: T-allo10 is a Tr1-enriched, alloantigen-specific CD4 T cell product made in vitro.

This clonotype was seen a few times. Its target is not known. TCRdb independently ran MiXCR on the reads; one entry per CDR3 protein. This table has 60,000 to 70,000 distinct CDR3 sequences, around 60% appearing once. V lost 0 bases, J lost 1 base, and 16 bases lay in between. Looked up from germline, CDR1 is SQVTM and CDR2 is ANQGSEA. The CDR3 totals 18 residues. The sequence derives from a human donor in good health. The chain is built from TRBV29-1 and TRBJ2-6; tentative D call: TRBD1 (5 bases). Sequencing input: cultured T cells, either the whole culture or a sorted T cell fraction (not recorded which). Subset denoted: Tr1-enriched cell product generated in vitro against host alloantigens. CDR3 DNA sequence: TGCAGCGTTGAAGAACTGGGCAGGGTAGGGTCTGGGGCCAACGTCCTGACTTTC. Amino acids: CSVEELGRVGSGANVLTF. Looking up the rest from reference TRBV29-1 and TRBJ2-6 gives the full variable domain: SAVISQKPSRDICQRGTSLTIQCQVDSQVTMMFWYRQQPGQSLTLIATANQGSEATYESGFVIDKFPISRPNLTFSTLTVSNMSPEDSSIYLCSVEELGRVGSGANVLTFGAGSRLTVL.